The entry below describes one T cell receptor (beta chain). This specimen belongs to a study of tumour-infiltrating T cells in Burkitt lymphoma. Measured with immunoSEQ multiplex PCR; TCRdb has only the in-frame clones, and not every one. Of 45,000 to 60,000 clones detected, less than 40% appear once; the ten largest clones hold approximately 2.6%. The germline V and J ends were trimmed by 9 bases and 5 bases, with 13 bases remaining between them. The CDR3 runs to 12 residues. CDR1 and CDR2 from the germline V gene are MNHEY and SMNVEV (reference sequence). What was sequenced was tumor tissue. V is TRBV27 and J is TRBJ1-1; D is unresolved. The source is a human donor with Burkitt lymphoma. The CDR3 region is CASSTMGTEAFF. CDR3 coding DNA: TGTGCCAGTTCTACGATGGGGACTGAAGCTTTCTTT.